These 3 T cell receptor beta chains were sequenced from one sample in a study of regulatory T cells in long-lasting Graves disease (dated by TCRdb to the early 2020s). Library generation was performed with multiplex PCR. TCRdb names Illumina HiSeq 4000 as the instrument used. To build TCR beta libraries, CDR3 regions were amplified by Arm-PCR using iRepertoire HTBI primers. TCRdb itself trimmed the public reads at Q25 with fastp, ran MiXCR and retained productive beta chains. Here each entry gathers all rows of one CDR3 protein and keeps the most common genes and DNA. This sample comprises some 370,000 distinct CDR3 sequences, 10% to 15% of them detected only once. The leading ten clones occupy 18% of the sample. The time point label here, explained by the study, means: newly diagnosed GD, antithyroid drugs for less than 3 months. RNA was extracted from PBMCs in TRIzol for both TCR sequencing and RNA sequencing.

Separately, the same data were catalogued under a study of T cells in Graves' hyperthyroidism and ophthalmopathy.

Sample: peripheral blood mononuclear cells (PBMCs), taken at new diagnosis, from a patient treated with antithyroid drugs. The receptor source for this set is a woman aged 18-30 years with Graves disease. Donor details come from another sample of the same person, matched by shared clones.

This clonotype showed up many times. CDR3 DNA: TGTGCCAGCACCGGGACAGGGGGCAGGAATGAGCAGTACTTC. It translates to CASTGTGGRNEQYF. The chain employs TRBV28 and TRBJ2-7; 12 positions agree with TRBD1. Per germline, CDR1 MDHEN and CDR2 SYDVKM. The CDR3 covers 14 residues. J gave up 7 bases and V 7 bases, and 8 bases lay outside the gene matches.

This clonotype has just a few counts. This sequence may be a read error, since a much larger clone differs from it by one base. CDR3 sequence (DNA): TGTGCCAGCAGCTCGGTGGCAGATACGCAGTATTTT. This gives the protein CASSSVADTQYF. V is TRBV7-9 and J is TRBJ2-3; D not certain. This CDR3 has 12 amino acids. CDR1 SEHNR and CDR2 FQNEAQ come from the germline V gene (reference sequence). Trimming shortened V by 4 bases and J by 4 bases, and 6 bases separated the two germline ends.

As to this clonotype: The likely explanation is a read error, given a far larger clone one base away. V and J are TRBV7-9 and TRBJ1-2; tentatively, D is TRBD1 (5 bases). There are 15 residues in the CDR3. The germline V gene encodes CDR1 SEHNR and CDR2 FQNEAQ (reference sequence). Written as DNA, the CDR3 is TGTGCCAGCAGCTTAAGCGGGGCTAGGGGCTATGGCTGCACCTTC. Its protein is CASSLSGARGYGCTF.